This TCR beta chain appears in the sequencing data of a study of identical twins. TCRdb analysed the 5' RACE reads with MiXCR anew, one entry per CDR3 protein. The repertoire consists of roughly 480,000 distinct CDR3 sequences, with 20% to 25% occurring once and the leading ten covering roughly 3%. A few counts support this clonotype. The CDR3 has 14 amino acids. V lost 4 bases to trimming and J lost 6 bases, with 14 bases between them. Germline V gives CDR1 LGHNA, CDR2 YNFKEQ. The same specimen was also included in a second study, on T cells expressing NK-cell markers.

Specimen: CD4+ T cells sorted from blood. The V gene is TRBV4-2, the J gene TRBJ2-3; D unresolved. The clonotype originates from a woman aged 18-29 years in good health. This CDR3 reads CASSRIEIGDTQYF. DNA of the CDR3: TGTGCCAGCAGCCGCATCGAAATAGGGGATACGCAGTATTTT.